This T cell receptor beta chain was profiled in a study of blood T cell repertoires in COVID-19. Across the study: The United States, Italy and Spain provided the acute and convalescent COVID-19 samples. PBMCs, B-cell-depleted T cells, or T cells provided the cDNA or gDNA that made up the material.

This CDR3 has 13 residues. Trimming took 6 bases from V and 7 from J, leaving 14 bases between them. Per germline, CDR1 SGDLS and CDR2 YYNGEE. Authors' analysis steps: Estimation of nucleated cell counts was performed using reference gene primer amplification. The protocol was immunoSEQ multiplex PCR, while the TCRdb copy is restricted to in-frame clones and leaves out a portion. The DNA gave D and trimming, while V, J and clone size come from that table. The profile shows fewer than 250,000 clones, 75% to 90% of them singletons. Sequencing was carried out using peripheral blood. This receptor was obtained from a man in his forties or fifties with acute or convalescent COVID-19. J is TRBJ2-1 and V is TRBV9, with D perhaps matching TRBD2 (6 bases). The CDR3 DNA is TGTGCCAGCAACGTCGGCGGGATTAATGAGCAGTTCTTC. The encoded protein is CASNVGGINEQFF.